Shown below are 16 T cell receptor beta chains from a single sample sequenced in a study of T cell clonality in common variable immunodeficiency. General study points: Common variable immunodeficiency TCR beta sequences reportedly had fewer deletions and N-nucleotide insertions.

The antigens for these receptors are not known. Libraries were prepared by immunoSEQ multiplex PCR; TCRdb keeps only in-frame clonotypes and omits some of them. The repertoire consists of tens of thousands of clones, none detected only once. Sequencing used peripheral blood mononuclear cells. The origin of the receptors is a human donor with common variable immunodeficiency.

This clone was detected many times. The read ends 3 residues before the CDR3 terminus; that terminus is restored from the germline J gene. The V call is TRBV18, the J call TRBJ1-2; TRBD1 agrees at 7 bases. The CDR3 consists of 13 residues. From germline, CDR1 is KGHSH and CDR2 LQKENI. The V and J ends lost 5 bases and 3 bases, in that order; junction bases with no gene match: 3. The covered CDR3 bases are TGTGCCAGCTCAGACAGGGAGGACTATGGC. It encodes CASSDREDYG. The complete CDR3 sequence is CASSDREDYGYTF.

This clone was seen many times. Sequencing ends 3 residues short of the CDR3 end; the germline J gene provides the rest. The chain combines TRBV7-2 with TRBJ2-3; the D is unclear. The germline V gene encodes CDR1 SGHTA and CDR2 FQGNSA. V lost 3 bases, J lost 7 bases, and 5 bases lay in between. CDR3 length: 11 residues. This CDR3 is CASSFRHTQYF. CDR3 DNA (partial): TGTGCCAGCAGCTTCAGGCATACG.

On this clone itself: The read is 3 residues too short to cover the CDR3 end, so that end is filled in from the germline J gene. The chain employs TRBV7-2 and TRBJ1-1, with a possible D match to TRBD1 (6 bases). CDR1 is SGHTA and CDR2 is FQGNSA in the germline V gene. V lost 6 bases, J lost 1 base, and 9 bases lay in between. This CDR3 has 13 amino acids. This CDR3 reads CASRLDRNTEAFF. The CDR3 bases that were read are TGTGCCAGCAGGTTGGACAGGAACACTGAA.

This clone was counted ten times or more. The read terminates 3 residues ahead of where the CDR3 ends, so the germline J gene completes it. The rearrangement uses TRBV11-3 and TRBJ2-7, with 8 positions matching TRBD1. V lost 2 bases, J lost 5 bases, and 8 bases stayed unmatched. The CDR3 covers 15 residues. CDR1 is SGHNT, CDR2 YENEEA, per germline. The sequenced part of the CDR3 DNA is TGTGCCAGCAGCTTATCAACAGCGGACAGGGACGAG. This translates into CASSLSTADRDE. The full CDR3 sequence reads CASSLSTADRDEQYF.

This clone was observed at least ten times. The read falls 3 residues short of the CDR3 end, and the missing part is taken from the germline J gene. This chain links TRBV7-8 with TRBJ2-3, with 7 bases identical to TRBD1. Looked up from germline, CDR1 is SGHVS and CDR2 is FQNEAQ. The V and J ends lost 5 bases and 3 bases, in that order; junction bases with no gene match: 5. CDR3 length equals 14 residues. CDR3 DNA, as far as it was read: TGTGCCAGCAGCGGGGGACAGACTACAGATACG. Amino acid sequence: CASSGGQTTDT. In full, the CDR3 is CASSGGQTTDTQYF.

This clone was detected ten times or more. The covered CDR3 bases are TGTGCCAGCATCGGGACAAATAATTCACCC. Translated, it gives CASIGTNNSP. The complete CDR3 sequence is CASIGTNNSPLHF. V usage is TRBV2 and J usage is TRBJ1-6; D possibly corresponds to TRBD1 (6 bases). Read coverage stops 3 residues before the CDR3 terminus; the germline J gene supplies the remainder. Trimming shortened V by 7 bases and J by 5 bases, and 9 bases separated the two germline ends. There are 13 residues in the CDR3. Germline lookup yields CDR1 SNHLY and CDR2 FYNNEI.

This clone was observed at least ten times. Read coverage stops 3 residues before the CDR3 terminus; the germline J gene supplies the remainder. V and J are TRBV30 and TRBJ1-4, with unresolved D. The germline CDR1 and CDR2 sequences are GTSNPN and SVGIG (reference sequence). This CDR3 has 11 residues. V lost 2 bases and J 5 bases, leaving 3 bases between the germline ends. The CDR3 DNA, read in part, is TGTGCCTGGAGTCAAAATGAAAAA. Amino acids: CAWSQNEK. The entire CDR3 reads CAWSQNEKLFF.

This clone was counted many times. Sequencing ends 3 residues short of the CDR3 end; the germline J gene provides the rest. V is TRBV18 and J is TRBJ2-2, with TRBD2 matching 14 bases. CDR3 length: 17 residues. Germline CDR1 KGHSH, CDR2 LQKENI. The V segment lost 1 base and the J segment 4 bases; nucleotides outside the gene matches: 2. The covered CDR3 bases are TGTGCCAGCTCACCACAGACTAGCGGGGGGGCCACCGGGGAG. It is translated as CASSPQTSGGATGE. The full CDR3 protein reads CASSPQTSGGATGELFF.

The sample holds many counts of this clone. The part of the CDR3 DNA that was read is TGTGCCAGCTCACCAGGCACAGGGGTTTCAGATACG. Its protein product is CASSPGTGVSDT. The whole CDR3 sequence reads CASSPGTGVSDTQYF. This chain joins TRBV18 and TRBJ2-3; 7 bases agree with TRBD1. The sequence runs out 3 residues before the end of the CDR3; the remainder is reconstructed from the germline J gene. Germline trimming cut 2 bases from V and 4 bases from J; bases unmatched to any gene: 6. Germline CDR1 reads KGHSH; CDR2 reads LQKENI. The CDR3 runs 15 residues.

This clone has more than one count but fewer than ten. Read coverage stops 3 residues before the CDR3 terminus; the germline J gene supplies the remainder. The chain carries TRBV7-6 and TRBJ2-2, with 15 bases fitting TRBD2. This CDR3 has 18 residues. Germline V gene data show CDR1 as SGHVS and CDR2 as FNYEAQ. V lost 2 bases, J lost 7 bases, and 8 bases stayed unmatched. Incomplete CDR3 DNA: TGTGCCAGCAGCTTAAGGACTAGCGGGGGGGCCGAAGTCGGGGAG. This gives the protein CASSLRTSGGAEVGE. The complete CDR3 reads CASSLRTSGGAEVGELFF.

Details on this clone: Sequencing ends 3 residues short of the CDR3 end; the germline J gene provides the rest. The chain carries TRBV19 and TRBJ1-3, with 7 positions matching TRBD1. J lost 3 bases, V lost 3 bases, and 2 bases had no gene match. The CDR3 length is 14 residues. Germline lookup yields CDR1 LNHDA and CDR2 SQIVND (reference sequence). The CDR3 loop is CASSIPGGGNTIYF. The sequenced part of the CDR3 DNA is TGTGCCAGTAGTATCCCAGGGGGTGGAAACACC.

This clone was seen only a few times. Read coverage stops 3 residues before the CDR3 terminus; the germline J gene supplies the remainder. J is TRBJ2-3 and V is TRBV30, with 11 bases that match TRBD2. CDR3 length equals 15 residues. The V gene end was trimmed by 5 bases and the J gene end by 5 bases; junction bases not matched to a gene: 9. Germline CDR1 and CDR2: GTSNPN and SVGIG (reference sequence). The CDR3 is CAWAKTSGVVDTQYF. Incomplete CDR3 DNA: TGTGCCTGGGCAAAGACTAGCGGGGTAGTAGATACG.

In this sample, this clone turned up many times. Read coverage stops 3 residues before the CDR3 terminus; the germline J gene supplies the remainder. The chain carries TRBV5-1 and TRBJ2-7; a weak D match, TRBD1 (6 bases). Trimming left V 2 bases short and J 2 bases short, with 14 bases between. This CDR3 spans 15 amino acids. Germline values: CDR1 SGHRS, CDR2 YFSETQ. CDR3 bases read: TGCGCCAGCAGCTTTCTAACAGGGCGCACCTACGAG. Its protein is CASSFLTGRTYE. The full CDR3 sequence reads CASSFLTGRTYEQYF.

This clone was seen repeatedly, ten times or more. From the germline J gene comes the end of the CDR3, since the read stops 3 residues before it. The rearrangement uses TRBV20-1 and TRBJ2-7; the D gene is possibly TRBD1 (6 bases). Germline V lookup: CDR1 DFQATT, CDR2 SNEGSKA (reference sequence). There are 16 residues in the CDR3. Trimming stripped 0 bases from V and 0 bases from J, with 15 bases between. Partial CDR3 DNA: TGCAGTGCTAGAGATCACAGGGCCCTCACCTCCTACGAG. Its translation is CSARDHRALTSYE. From start to end, the CDR3 is CSARDHRALTSYEQYF.

This clone was counted only a few times. The read is 3 residues too short to cover the CDR3 end, so that end is filled in from the germline J gene. The V gene is TRBV19, the J gene TRBJ1-2; a possible D gene is TRBD1 (5 bases). CDR1 and CDR2 (germline): LNHDA, SQIVND (reference sequence). This CDR3 has 16 amino acids. Trimming took 5 bases from V and 1 from J, leaving 17 bases between them. The chain's CDR3 is CASSSDSHQFNYGYTF. Partial CDR3 DNA: TGTGCCAGTAGTTCTGACAGTCACCAATTTAACTATGGC.

This clone was picked up many times. Read data end 3 residues before the CDR3 end; the end is taken from the germline J gene. The chain recombines TRBV18 with TRBJ2-3, with D perhaps TRBD2 (6 bases). CDR1 and CDR2 from the germline V gene are KGHSH and LQKENI. V lost 11 bases and J lost 1, with 16 bases in between. The CDR3 contains 14 residues. This CDR3 is CAGAGRTRTDTQYF. Incomplete CDR3 DNA: TGTGCCGGGGCGGGGAGGACACGCACAGATACG. The full variable domain, with the rest looked up from reference TRBV18 and TRBJ2-3, is NAGVMQNPRHLVRRRGQEARLRCSPMKGHSHVYWYRQLPEEGLKFMVYLQKENIIDESGMPKERFSAEFPKEGPSILRIQQVVRGDSAAYFCAGAGRTRTDTQYFGPGTRLTVL.